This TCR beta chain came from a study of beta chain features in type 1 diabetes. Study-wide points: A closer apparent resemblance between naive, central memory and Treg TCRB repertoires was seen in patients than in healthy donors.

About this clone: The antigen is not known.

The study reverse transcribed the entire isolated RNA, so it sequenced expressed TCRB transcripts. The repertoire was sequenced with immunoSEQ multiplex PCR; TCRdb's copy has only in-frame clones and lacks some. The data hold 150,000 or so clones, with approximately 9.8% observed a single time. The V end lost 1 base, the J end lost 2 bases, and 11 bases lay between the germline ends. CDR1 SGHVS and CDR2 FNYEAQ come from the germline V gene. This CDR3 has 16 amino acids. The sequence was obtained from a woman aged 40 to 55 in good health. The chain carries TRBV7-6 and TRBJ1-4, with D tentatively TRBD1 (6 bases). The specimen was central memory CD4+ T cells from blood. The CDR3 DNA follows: TGTGCCAGCAGCTTAGGGCAGGGGATTACTAATGAAAAACTGTTTTTT. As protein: CASSLGQGITNEKLFF.